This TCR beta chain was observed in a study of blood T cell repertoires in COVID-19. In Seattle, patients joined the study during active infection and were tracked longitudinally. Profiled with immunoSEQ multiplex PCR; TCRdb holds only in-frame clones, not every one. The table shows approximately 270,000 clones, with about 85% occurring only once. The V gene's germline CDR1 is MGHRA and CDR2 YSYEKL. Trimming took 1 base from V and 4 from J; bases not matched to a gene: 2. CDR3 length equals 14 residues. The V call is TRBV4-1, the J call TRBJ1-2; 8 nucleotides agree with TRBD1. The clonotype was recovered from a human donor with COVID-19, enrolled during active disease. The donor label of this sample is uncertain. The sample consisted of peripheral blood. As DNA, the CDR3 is TGCGCCAGCAGCCAAGGGACAGGGACCTATGGCTACACCTTC. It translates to CASSQGTGTYGYTF.